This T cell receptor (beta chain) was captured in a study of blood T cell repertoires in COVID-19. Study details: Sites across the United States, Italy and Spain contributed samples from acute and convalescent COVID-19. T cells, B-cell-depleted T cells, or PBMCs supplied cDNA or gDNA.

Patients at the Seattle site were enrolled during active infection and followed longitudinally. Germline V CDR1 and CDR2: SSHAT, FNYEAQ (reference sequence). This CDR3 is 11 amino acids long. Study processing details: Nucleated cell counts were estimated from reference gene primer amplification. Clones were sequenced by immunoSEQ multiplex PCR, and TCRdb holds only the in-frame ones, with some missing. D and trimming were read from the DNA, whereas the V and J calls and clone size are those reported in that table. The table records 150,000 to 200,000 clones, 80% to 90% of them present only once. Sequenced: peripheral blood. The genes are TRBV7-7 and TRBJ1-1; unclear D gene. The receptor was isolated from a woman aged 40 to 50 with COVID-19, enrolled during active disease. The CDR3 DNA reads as TGTGACAAACGTCAGGCGTCTGAAGCTTTCTTT. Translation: CDKRQASEAFF.